A single sample gave rise to the 7 T cell receptor beta chains below, sequenced in a study of cytomegalovirus exposure and HLA in healthy donors. The primer mix had 60 Vbeta and 13 Jbeta primers. TCRdb keeps only in-frame clones here, not all; method: immunoSEQ multiplex PCR. Of roughly 190,000 clones in the sample, more than 80% were seen once. The sequencing sample was made of PBMCs. The receptors originated from a woman aged 45-65 years in good health and CMV-seropositive.

This chain links TRBV27 with TRBJ1-3; TRBD1 agrees at 11 bases. J was trimmed by 7 bases and V by 4 bases; bases with no gene match: 9. Germline V gene data show CDR1 as MNHEY and CDR2 as SMNVEV (reference sequence). CDR3 length: 16 amino acids. CDR3: CASSSLDRGLPNTIYF. The CDR3, as DNA: TGTGCCAGCAGTTCCTTGGACAGGGGGCTGCCCAACACCATATATTTT.

The rearrangement links TRBV10-1 to TRBJ2-7; 7 bases map to TRBD2. V lost 4 bases and J lost 3; bases outside the gene matches: 0. Germline lookup yields CDR1 WNHNN and CDR2 SYGVQD (reference sequence). CDR3 size: 12 residues. Here the CDR3 DNA reads TGCGCCAGCAGTGGGACTAGCTACGAGCAGTACTTC. This encodes CASSGTSYEQYF.

This chain connects TRBV5-5 to TRBJ2-5, with 8 bases identical to TRBD2. Losses at the gene ends were 9 bases for V and 2 bases for J; bases not matched to a gene: 0. CDR1 and CDR2 from the germline V gene are SGHKS and YYEKEE (reference sequence). The CDR3 loop spans 11 amino acids. The CDR3: CATGGQETQYF. CDR3 nucleotide sequence: TGTGCCACGGGGGGGCAAGAGACCCAGTACTTC.

A few counts support this clone. The chain is built from TRBV10-3 and TRBJ2-3; D gene uncertain. The V gene's germline CDR1 is ENHRY and CDR2 SYGVKD. Trimming removed 9 bases at V and 1 base at J, with 11 bases between. The CDR3 runs 13 residues. For the CDR3, the DNA is TGTGCCATAAAGCTAGAGGGCACAGATACGCAGTATTTT. Translating gives CAIKLEGTDTQYF.

CDR3 bases: TGTGCCAGCAGCGCCCGGACAGGGTCCACTGAAGCTTTCTTT. As protein: CASSARTGSTEAFF. The rearrangement links TRBV7-9 to TRBJ1-1; 8 nucleotides match TRBD1. This CDR3 spans 14 amino acids. The V gene end was trimmed by 5 bases and the J gene end by 4 bases; junction bases not matched to a gene: 6. The germline gives CDR1 SEHNR, CDR2 FQNEAQ (reference sequence).

This chain joins TRBV4-1 and TRBJ2-2, with D possibly TRBD2 on 7 matching bases. V dropped 4 bases and J dropped 1 base, with 13 bases sitting between them. This CDR3 has 16 amino acids. Germline values: CDR1 MGHRA, CDR2 YSYEKL. Written as DNA, the CDR3 is TGCGCCAGCAGCCCCCAAGGGGGGGAGAACACCGGGGAGCTGTTTTTT. It codes for CASSPQGGENTGELFF.

The gene calls are TRBV7-2 and TRBJ2-2; the D gene is possibly TRBD2 (5 bases). The CDR3 spans 13 residues. Between the trimmed V and J ends, which lost 3 bases and 6 bases, there was a span of 8 bases. Germline V gene data show CDR1 as SGHTA and CDR2 as FQGNSA. As DNA, the CDR3 is TGTGCCAGCAGCTTGTCCGGGGCCGGGGAGCTGTTTTTT. Translation: CASSLSGAGELFF.